This T cell receptor beta chain was observed in a study of early T cells in non-severe SARS-CoV-2 infection. About the study: Sequencing used unsorted whole-blood bulk RNA, so chains lack pairing. Broader study findings: Database matching using VDJdb favored anti-spike CD8 responses, with private and CD4 specificities left missing.

The CDR3 has 12 amino acids. V was trimmed by 4 bases and J by 9 bases, leaving 14 bases between them. Per the germline V gene, CDR1 is SGDLS and CDR2 is YYNGEE. The library protocol tagged individual cDNA molecules with unique molecular identifiers. TCRdb re-analysed the 5' RACE reads in MiXCR, keeping a single row per CDR3 protein. The sample lists 35,000 to 50,000 distinct CDR3 sequences, around 23% occurring once. A note on this clonotype: The target antigen is unknown.

This chain connects TRBV9 to TRBJ2-7, with a possible D match to TRBD2 (6 bases). Specimen: whole blood, collected at baseline. The sequence came from an adult who was a healthcare worker with PCR-confirmed SARS-CoV-2 infection or an uninfected control (not recorded which). The CDR3 DNA reads TGTGCCAGCAGCCCCGGACCGGGACTGCAGTACTTC. Its translation is CASSPGPGLQYF.